Each of the 29 T cell receptor beta chains below was sequenced from the same sample in a study of blood T cell repertoires in COVID-19. Repertoires were generated with immunoSEQ multiplex PCR, while TCRdb's copy carries only in-frame clones and drops some. Among 35,000 to 40,000 clones listed, 84% were seen once. The sequenced sample was peripheral blood. The receptors shown here come from a man aged 55 to 70 with COVID-19, enrolled during active disease.

V is TRBV27 and J is TRBJ2-7; weak D call: TRBD2 (6 bases). CDR1 and CDR2 (germline): MNHEY, SMNVEV (reference sequence). The CDR3 is 14 amino acids. The V end was cut by 5 bases, the J end by 4 bases, with 15 bases between. The CDR3 loop is CASSIAGTQYEQYF. The CDR3 coding sequence is TGTGCCAGCAGTATCGCCGGGACTCAATACGAGCAGTACTTC.

The V gene is TRBV6-5, the J gene TRBJ2-1; 7 positions agree with TRBD1. The CDR3 covers 13 residues. The germline gives CDR1 MNHEY, CDR2 SVGAGI. V was clipped by 6 bases and J by 9 bases; unmatched bases: 8. The CDR3 reads CASSRQGRTEQFF. The CDR3 region has the DNA TGTGCCAGCAGCAGACAGGGAAGGACTGAGCAGTTCTTC.

The J gene is TRBJ2-1, the V gene TRBV6-2 or TRBV6-3; D is unclear. Germline loops: CDR1 MNHEY, CDR2 SVGEGT. The CDR3 has 14 residues. The germline V and J ends were trimmed by 4 bases and 5 bases, with 12 bases remaining between them. Here the CDR3 reads CASSFSHADNEQFF. The CDR3 DNA reads TGTGCCAGCAGTTTCTCACACGCCGACAATGAGCAGTTCTTC.

A few counts support this clone. The chain employs TRBV27 and TRBJ2-7; D remains ambiguous. There are 14 residues in the CDR3. Germline-derived CDR1 and CDR2 are MNHEY and SMNVEV (reference sequence). V lost 2 bases and J lost 0, with 8 bases in between. In DNA form, the CDR3 reads TGTGCCAGCAGTTTAACTGCAATCTCCTACGAGCAGTACTTC. Translating it yields CASSLTAISYEQYF.

The V call is TRBV6-1, the J call TRBJ1-2; no clear D. Trimming pared 3 bases from V and 0 bases from J, leaving 11 bases between. CDR1 MNHNS and CDR2 SASEGT come from the germline V gene. The CDR3 consists of 15 residues. The CDR3 reads CASSERTEPNYGYTF. Here the CDR3 DNA reads TGTGCCAGCAGTGAGCGCACAGAGCCTAACTATGGCTACACCTTC.

The rearrangement joins TRBV27 to TRBJ1-1; 7 bases match TRBD1. The CDR3 runs to 13 residues. V lost 2 bases to trimming and J lost 5 bases; unmatched junction nucleotides: 2. The germline gives CDR1 MNHEY, CDR2 SMNVEV (reference sequence). CDR3 sequence: CASSLHRGTEAFF. The CDR3 DNA reads as TGTGCCAGCAGTTTACACAGGGGTACTGAAGCTTTCTTT.

V and J are TRBV10-1 and TRBJ2-3; D may be TRBD1 (5 bases). The CDR3 consists of 13 residues. Germline-derived CDR1 and CDR2 are WNHNN and SYGVQD (reference sequence). The germline V and J ends were trimmed by 5 bases and 1 base, with 7 bases remaining between them. CDR3 in DNA: TGCGCCAGCAGTCAGGGCGGCACAGATACGCAGTATTTT. Translating gives CASSQGGTDTQYF.

In DNA, the CDR3 is TGTGCCATCAGTGTAGTTAGGACAGGGGCCAACACCGGGGAGCTGTTTTTT. Amino acids: CAISVVRTGANTGELFF. The chain has TRBV10-3 and TRBJ2-2; 9 nucleotides match TRBD1. Trimming removed 4 bases from V and 2 bases from J; junction bases left unmatched: 8. From germline, CDR1 is ENHRY and CDR2 SYGVKD. The CDR3 is 17 residues long.

In DNA, the CDR3 is TGCAGCGTTGTAGCGGGAGCTGATACGCAGTATTTT. Amino acids: CSVVAGADTQYF. The chain is built from TRBV29-1 and TRBJ2-3, with 9 bases aligning to TRBD2. CDR3 length: 12 residues. With 4 bases clipped from V and 6 bases from J, the junction kept 2 bases outside the gene matches. CDR1 and CDR2 from the germline V gene are SQVTM and ANQGSEA.

The chain has TRBV7-3 and TRBJ2-2; D remains unclear. The CDR3 is made up of 13 amino acids. Per germline, CDR1 SGHTA and CDR2 FQGTGA. V shed 3 bases and J shed 4 bases, with 6 bases lying between them. CDR3 bases: TGTGCCAGCAGCTTTAGTAGCACCGGGGAGCTGTTTTTT. Amino acid sequence: CASSFSSTGELFF.

The rearrangement links TRBV30 to TRBJ1-1; weak D call: TRBD1 (5 bases). Germline V gene lookup returns CDR1 GTSNPN and CDR2 SVGIG (reference sequence). The CDR3 covers 13 residues. V lost 3 bases to trimming and J lost 5 bases, with 13 bases between them. CDR3 in amino acids: CAWSQGLGTEAFF. The DNA of the CDR3 is TGTGCCTGGAGCCAGGGTTTGGGAACTGAAGCTTTCTTT.

The gene calls are TRBV19 and TRBJ2-1; D is unclear. CDR3 length equals 13 residues. Germline V gene data show CDR1 as LNHDA and CDR2 as SQIVND (reference sequence). V lost 2 bases to trimming and J lost 3 bases, with 5 bases between them. The CDR3 DNA reads TGTGCCAGTAGTATATCGGGCTACAATGAGCAGTTCTTC. Translated, it gives CASSISGYNEQFF.

The rearrangement links TRBV6-5 to TRBJ1-4, with D perhaps matching TRBD1 (5 bases). CDR1 and CDR2 (germline): MNHEY, SVGAGI. V lost 6 bases and J lost 5, with 13 bases in between. The CDR3 sequence is 14 residues long. DNA of the CDR3: TGTGCCAGCAGCCTGACAGCCATGAATGAAAAACTGTTTTTT. It encodes CASSLTAMNEKLFF.

The chain combines TRBV18 with TRBJ1-2; 8 nucleotides line up with TRBD1. The CDR3 extends over 17 amino acids. The ends lost 7 bases at V and 4 bases at J; junction bases unmatched: 17. Germline CDR1 KGHSH, CDR2 LQKENI. In DNA form, the CDR3 reads TGTGCCAGCTACCAGGGACAGGCCGCACTCTCCACCTATGGCTACACCTTC. As protein: CASYQGQAALSTYGYTF.

The table lists this clone with a few counts. The J gene is TRBJ1-2, the V gene TRBV5-1; TRBD1 matches at 7 bases. V lost 1 base and J lost 5; bases outside the gene matches: 5. The CDR3 runs to 14 residues. The germline CDR1 and CDR2 sequences are SGHRS and YFSETQ. CDR3 sequence: CASSLTGTDYGYTF. The CDR3 nucleotides read TGCGCCAGCAGCTTGACCGGGACAGATTATGGCTACACCTTC.

The genes are TRBV3-1 (or the pseudogene TRBV3-2) and TRBJ2-3, with a tentative D call TRBD2 (5 bases). Trimming stripped 2 bases from V and 4 bases from J, with 13 bases between. CDR3 length: 15 amino acids. Germline V lookup: CDR1 LGHDT, CDR2 YNNKEL (reference sequence). The CDR3 loop is CASSQSGASADTQYF. CDR3 nucleotides: TGTGCCAGCAGCCAAAGCGGAGCCTCGGCAGATACGCAGTATTTT.

The V and J genes are TRBV27 and TRBJ2-2; 8 bases match TRBD1. CDR3 length equals 16 residues. Per the germline V gene, CDR1 is MNHEY and CDR2 is SMNVEV (reference sequence). J lost 6 bases, V lost 5 bases, and 11 bases had no gene match. The CDR3 DNA follows: TGTGCCAGCAGTCTCAGGACAGGGTTAAAGCCCGGGGAGCTGTTTTTT. Residues: CASSLRTGLKPGELFF.

V gene TRBV28 combines with J gene TRBJ2-7; 13 positions match TRBD2. V lost 6 bases to trimming and J lost 6 bases; unmatched junction nucleotides: 8. The CDR3 is made up of 15 amino acids. Germline loops: CDR1 MDHEN, CDR2 SYDVKM. The CDR3 loop is CASSGWGLAGLEQYF. CDR3 coding DNA: TGTGCCAGCAGCGGTTGGGGACTAGCGGGACTCGAGCAGTACTTC.

The rearrangement joins TRBV5-1 to TRBJ2-7; tentative D call: TRBD2 (6 bases). V shed 4 bases and J shed 3 bases, with 11 bases lying between them. Germline CDR1 SGHRS, CDR2 YFSETQ. The CDR3 spans 13 residues. DNA of the CDR3: TGCGCCAGCAGCCCACTGGGAGGCTACGAGCAGTACTTC. Protein sequence: CASSPLGGYEQYF.

The V call is TRBV5-4, the J call TRBJ2-1; D is undetermined. Germline assignment: CDR1 SGHNT and CDR2 YYREEE (reference sequence). The V gene lost 3 bases and the J gene lost 1 base, with 11 bases spanning the gap. The CDR3 consists of 15 residues. Here the CDR3 reads CASSWAPGSYNEQFF. CDR3 sequence (DNA): TGTGCCAGCAGCTGGGCCCCTGGGTCCTACAATGAGCAGTTCTTC.

The chain carries TRBV7-7 and TRBJ2-1, with 10 nucleotides matching TRBD1. This CDR3 has 15 amino acids. The J segment lost 8 bases and the V segment lost 4 bases, leaving 8 bases of the junction unmatched. Germline CDR1 and CDR2: SSHAT and FNYEAQ (reference sequence). In nucleotides, the CDR3 is TGTGCCAGCAGCTCGGGACAGGGGAGGTTTTATGAGCAGTTCTTC. Protein product: CASSSGQGRFYEQFF.

The J gene is TRBJ1-2, the V gene TRBV25-1, with TRBD1 matching 11 bases. With 4 bases clipped from V and 5 bases from J, the junction kept 9 bases outside the gene matches. Germline CDR1 reads MGHDK; CDR2 reads SYGVNS. CDR3 size: 16 residues. The CDR3 sequence: CASSVGQGAHTYGYTF. The CDR3 nucleotides read TGTGCCAGCAGTGTAGGACAGGGGGCTCATACTTATGGCTACACCTTC.

The rearrangement joins TRBV7-9 to TRBJ2-7; TRBD1 might be the D (5 bases). This CDR3 comprises 13 residues. Germline CDR1 is SEHNR and CDR2 is FQNEAQ (reference sequence). V gave up 1 base and J gave up 12 bases, with 16 bases separating them. CDR3 sequence (DNA): TGTGCCAGCAGCTTAGACGGTTTTGGGGCACGGTACTTC. This encodes CASSLDGFGARYF.

The chain recombines TRBV7-8 with TRBJ2-1; 10 bases match TRBD2. J gave up 8 bases and V 0 bases, and 4 bases lay outside the gene matches. This CDR3 is 15 amino acids long. Germline CDR1 is SGHVS and CDR2 is FQNEAQ. The CDR3 reads CASSLAGTSVHEQFF. The CDR3 DNA reads as TGTGCCAGCAGCTTAGCTGGGACTAGCGTCCATGAGCAGTTCTTC.

The chain is built from TRBV5-4 and TRBJ2-7; a possible D gene is TRBD1 (5 bases). Germline CDR1 SGHNT, CDR2 YYREEE (reference sequence). There are 15 residues in the CDR3. V was trimmed by 4 bases and J by 3 bases, leaving 17 bases between them. CDR3 coding DNA: TGTGCCAGCAGCGCCTGGGGCAGACGCTACTACGAGCAGTACTTC. Encoded protein: CASSAWGRRYYEQYF.

V and J are TRBV5-1 and TRBJ2-3, with D perhaps matching TRBD2 (6 bases). Trimming removed 3 bases at V and 0 bases at J, with 14 bases between. The CDR3 consists of 16 residues. CDR1 is SGHRS and CDR2 is YFSETQ in the germline V gene. CDR3 loop: CASSYQLAGSTDTQYF. CDR3 nucleotides: TGCGCCAGCAGCTACCAACTAGCTGGGAGCACAGATACGCAGTATTTT. Complete variable domain (other parts from reference TRBV5-1 and TRBJ2-3): KAGVTQTPRYLIKTRGQQVTLSCSPISGHRSVSWYQQTPGQGLQFLFEYFSETQRNKGNFPGRFSGRQFSNSRSEMNVSTLELGDSALYLCASSYQLAGSTDTQYFGPGTRLTVL.

The chain is built from TRBV19 and TRBJ1-5; 7 bases map to TRBD1. Trimming cost V 9 bases and J 4 bases; bases outside gene matches: 12. The CDR3 has 15 amino acids. Germline CDR1 and CDR2: LNHDA and SQIVND (reference sequence). CDR3 sequence reads: CASTYGRDRNQPQHF. In DNA form, the CDR3 reads TGTGCCAGCACCTATGGCCGGGACAGAAATCAGCCCCAGCATTTT.

The chain links TRBV11-1 to TRBJ2-1; D remains ambiguous. Germline V gives CDR1 SGHAT, CDR2 FQDESV (reference sequence). V was pared by 2 bases and J by 3 bases, with 5 bases between. CDR3 length: 13 residues. CDR3 sequence reads: CASSLYSYNEQFF. CDR3 bases: TGTGCCAGCAGCTTATACAGCTACAATGAGCAGTTCTTC.

For the CDR3, the DNA is TGTGCCAGCAGTACAGGGGGGCCAGGTGGCTACACCTTC. Translating gives CASSTGGPGGYTF. This sequence joins TRBV6-4 and TRBJ1-2, with 8 bases that match TRBD1. Trimming at V came to 5 bases and at J to 7 bases, leaving 6 bases not matched to a gene. The CDR3 consists of 13 residues. From germline, CDR1 is MRHNA and CDR2 SNTAGT.